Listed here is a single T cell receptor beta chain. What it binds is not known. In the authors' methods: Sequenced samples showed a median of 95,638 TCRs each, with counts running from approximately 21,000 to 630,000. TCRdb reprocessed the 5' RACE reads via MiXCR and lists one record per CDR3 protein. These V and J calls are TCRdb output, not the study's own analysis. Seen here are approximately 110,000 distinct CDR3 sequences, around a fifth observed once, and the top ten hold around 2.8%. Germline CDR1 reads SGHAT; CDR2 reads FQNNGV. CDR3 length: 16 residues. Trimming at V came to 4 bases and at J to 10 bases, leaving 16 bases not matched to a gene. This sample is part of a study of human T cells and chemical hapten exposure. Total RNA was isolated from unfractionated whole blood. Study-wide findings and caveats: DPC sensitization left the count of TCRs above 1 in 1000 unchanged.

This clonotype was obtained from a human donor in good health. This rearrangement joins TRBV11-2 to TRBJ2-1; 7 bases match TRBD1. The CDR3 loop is CASSSRPGQRLLEQFF. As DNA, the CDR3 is TGTGCCAGCAGCTCACGACCGGGACAGCGGCTCTTGGAGCAGTTCTTC.